This T cell receptor beta chain is from a study of immune characterization of retroperitoneal liposarcoma. V was pared by 1 base and J by 4 bases, with 13 bases between. Germline V lookup: CDR1 SGHVS, CDR2 FQNEAQ. This CDR3 is built from 15 residues. TCRdb fed the PCR reads into MiXCR, producing one record per CDR3 protein. This sample yields under 3,000 distinct CDR3 sequences, of which 30% to 45% are seen a single time; about 26% belongs to the top ten. V usage is TRBV7-8 and J usage is TRBJ1-2; the D is unclear. The receptor's source is a male donor with retroperitoneal liposarcoma. The sample was tumor tissue. CDR3 in amino acids: CASSLVTNGIYGYTF. CDR3 DNA sequence: TGTGCCAGCAGCTTAGTGACTAACGGGATCTATGGCTACACCTTC.